The following is a T cell receptor beta chain sequence with its context. TCRbeta library construction was performed incorporating unique molecular identifiers. TCRdb reprocessed the PCR reads via MiXCR and lists one record per CDR3 protein. The sample lists approximately 400,000 distinct CDR3 sequences, approximately 10% seen once, with approximately 5% in the top ten. These data belong to a study of T-cell reconstitution after alpha-beta-depleted transplantation in children. There are 15 residues in the CDR3. V was clipped by 5 bases and J by 4 bases, with 12 bases between them. Germline V lookup: CDR1 PRHDT, CDR2 FYEKMQ (reference sequence).

The clonotype comes from a human donor who donated a stem cell graft to a child with acute myeloid leukemia. Sequences were derived from PBMCs from the stem cell graft donor, sampled from the stem cell graft. The chain combines TRBV13 with TRBJ2-6; D unclear. The CDR3 protein is CASSPKGSGANVLTF. CDR3 coding DNA: TGTGCCAGCAGCCCCAAGGGTTCCGGGGCCAACGTCCTGACTTTC.